The text below deals with one T cell receptor (beta chain). Deletions cut 4 bases from V and 0 bases from J, with 10 bases between. The CDR3 extends over 14 amino acids. The V gene's germline CDR1 is LGHDT and CDR2 YNNKEL (reference sequence). This sample was taken from a study of blood T cell repertoires in COVID-19. Study overall: COVID-19 samples from acute and convalescent phases originated in the United States, Italy and Spain. In each case, the material was cDNA or gDNA derived from T cells, B-cell-depleted T cells, or PBMCs.

Using immunoSEQ multiplex PCR, the repertoire was profiled, and TCRdb retains in-frame clones only, with some absent. This sample has roughly 410,000 clones; more than 70% occur once, and the top ten carry approximately 2.4%. Sequenced: peripheral blood. The rearrangement uses TRBV3-1 (or the pseudogene TRBV3-2) and TRBJ2-7, with D tentatively TRBD2 (6 bases). This clonotype originated in a woman in her fifties or sixties with COVID-19, enrolled during active disease. CDR3 DNA: TGTGCCAGCAGCCGCGGGATTCTCTCCTACGAGCAGTACTTC. Amino acid sequence: CASSRGILSYEQYF.